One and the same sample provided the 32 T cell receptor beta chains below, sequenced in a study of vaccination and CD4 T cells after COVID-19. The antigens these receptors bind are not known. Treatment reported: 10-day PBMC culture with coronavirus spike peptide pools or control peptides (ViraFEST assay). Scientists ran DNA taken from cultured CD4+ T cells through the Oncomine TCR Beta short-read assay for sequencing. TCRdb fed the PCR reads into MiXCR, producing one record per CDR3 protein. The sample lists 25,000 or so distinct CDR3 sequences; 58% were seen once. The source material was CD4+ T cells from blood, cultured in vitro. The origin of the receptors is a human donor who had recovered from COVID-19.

The CDR3 DNA sequence: TGTGCCAGCAGCGTAGCCCACGCCAGGGTCTGCACCTTC. Protein sequence: CASSVAHARVCTF. This sequence joins TRBV9 and TRBJ1-2, with D possibly matching TRBD1 (5 bases). Germline V gives CDR1 SGDLS, CDR2 YYNGEE. CDR3 length equals 13 residues. V lost 0 bases to trimming and J lost 13 bases, with 16 bases between them. The full variable domain, rest sourced from reference TRBV9 and TRBJ1-2, is DSGVTQTPKHLITATGQRVTLRCSPRSGDLSVYWYQQSLDQGLQFLIQYYNGEERAKGNILERFSAQQFPDLHSELNLSSLELGDSALYFCASSVAHARVCTFGSGTRLTVV.

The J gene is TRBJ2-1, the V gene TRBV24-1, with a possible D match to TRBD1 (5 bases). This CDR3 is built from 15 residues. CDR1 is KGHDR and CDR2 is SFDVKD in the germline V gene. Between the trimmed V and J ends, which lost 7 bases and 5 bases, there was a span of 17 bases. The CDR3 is CATRSSLDTNNEQFF. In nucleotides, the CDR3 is TGTGCCACCAGATCTTCACTGGACACCAACAATGAGCAGTTCTTC.

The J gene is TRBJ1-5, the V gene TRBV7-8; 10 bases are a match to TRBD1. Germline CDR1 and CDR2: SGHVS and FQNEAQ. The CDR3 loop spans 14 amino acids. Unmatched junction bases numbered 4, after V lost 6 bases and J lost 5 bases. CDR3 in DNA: TGTGCCAGCAGATTGACAGGGGGCGATCAGCCCCAGCATTTT. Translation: CASRLTGGDQPQHF. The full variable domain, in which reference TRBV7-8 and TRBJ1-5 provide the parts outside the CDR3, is GAGVSQSPRYKVAKRGQDVALRCDPISGHVSLFWYQQALGQGPEFLTYFQNEAQLDKSGLPSDRFFAERPEGSVSTLKIQRTQQEDSAVYLCASRLTGGDQPQHFGDGTRLSIL.

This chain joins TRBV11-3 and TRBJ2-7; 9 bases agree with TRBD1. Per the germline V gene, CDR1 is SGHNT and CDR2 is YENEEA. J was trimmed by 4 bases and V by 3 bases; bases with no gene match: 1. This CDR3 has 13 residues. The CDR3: CASSLDRGYEQYF. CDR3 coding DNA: TGTGCCAGCAGCTTGGACAGGGGATACGAGCAGTACTTC.

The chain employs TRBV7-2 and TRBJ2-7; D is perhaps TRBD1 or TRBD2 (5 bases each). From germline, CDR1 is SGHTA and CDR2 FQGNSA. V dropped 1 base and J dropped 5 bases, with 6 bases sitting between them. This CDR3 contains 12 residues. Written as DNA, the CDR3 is TGTGCCAGCAGCTTAGAGGGACACGAGCAGTACTTC. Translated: CASSLEGHEQYF.

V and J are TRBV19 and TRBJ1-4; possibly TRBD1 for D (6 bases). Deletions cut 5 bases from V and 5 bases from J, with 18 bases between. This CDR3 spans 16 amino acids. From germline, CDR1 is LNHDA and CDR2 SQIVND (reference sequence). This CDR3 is CASSPPGAQRNEKLFF. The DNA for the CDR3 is TGTGCCAGTAGTCCCCCAGGGGCCCAGAGGAATGAAAAACTGTTTTTT.

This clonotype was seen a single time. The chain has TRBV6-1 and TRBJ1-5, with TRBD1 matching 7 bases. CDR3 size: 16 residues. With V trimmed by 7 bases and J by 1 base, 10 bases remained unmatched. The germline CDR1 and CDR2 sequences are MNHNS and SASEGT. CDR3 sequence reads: CASKIDGTVSNQPQHF. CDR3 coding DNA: TGTGCCAGCAAAATCGACGGGACAGTAAGCAATCAGCCCCAGCATTTT.

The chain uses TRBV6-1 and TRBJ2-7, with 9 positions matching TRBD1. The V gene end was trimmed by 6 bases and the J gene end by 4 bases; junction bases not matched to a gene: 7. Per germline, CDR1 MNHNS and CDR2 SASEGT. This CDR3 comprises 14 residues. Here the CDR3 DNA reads TGTGCCAGCAGGGCCGACAGGGGGATTTACGAGCAGTACTTC. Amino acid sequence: CASRADRGIYEQYF.

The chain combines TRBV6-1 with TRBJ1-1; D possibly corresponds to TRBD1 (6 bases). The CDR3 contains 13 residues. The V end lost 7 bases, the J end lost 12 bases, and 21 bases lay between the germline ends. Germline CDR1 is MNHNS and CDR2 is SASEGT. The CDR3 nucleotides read TGTGCCAGCACTCCCGGGGTCGGGGGCCAACCTTTCTTT. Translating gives CASTPGVGGQPFF.

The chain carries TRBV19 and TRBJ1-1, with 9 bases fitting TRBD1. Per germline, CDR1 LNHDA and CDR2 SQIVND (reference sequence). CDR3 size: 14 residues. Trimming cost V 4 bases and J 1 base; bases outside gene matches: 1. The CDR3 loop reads CASSTGQGNTEAFF. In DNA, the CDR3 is TGTGCCAGTAGTACGGGACAGGGGAACACTGAAGCTTTCTTT.

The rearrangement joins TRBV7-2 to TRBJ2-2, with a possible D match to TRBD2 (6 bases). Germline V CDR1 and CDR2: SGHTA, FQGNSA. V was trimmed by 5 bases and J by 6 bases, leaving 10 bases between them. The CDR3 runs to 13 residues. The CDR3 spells CASSTWDSGELFF. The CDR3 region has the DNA TGTGCCAGCAGCACCTGGGACTCCGGGGAGCTGTTTTTT.

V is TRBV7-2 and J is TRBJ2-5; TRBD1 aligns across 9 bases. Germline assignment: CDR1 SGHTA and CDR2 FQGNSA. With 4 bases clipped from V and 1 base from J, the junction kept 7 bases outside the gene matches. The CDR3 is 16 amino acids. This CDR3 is CASSSGDRASQETQYF. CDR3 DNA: TGTGCCAGCAGCTCTGGGGACAGGGCCTCCCAAGAGACCCAGTACTTC.

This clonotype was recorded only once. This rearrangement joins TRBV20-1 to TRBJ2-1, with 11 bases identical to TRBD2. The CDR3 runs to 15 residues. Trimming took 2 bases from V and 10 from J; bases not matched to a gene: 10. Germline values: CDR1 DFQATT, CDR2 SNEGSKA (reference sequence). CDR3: CSARQPGLAEPEQFF. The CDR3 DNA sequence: TGCAGTGCTAGACAACCGGGACTAGCGGAGCCCGAGCAGTTCTTC.

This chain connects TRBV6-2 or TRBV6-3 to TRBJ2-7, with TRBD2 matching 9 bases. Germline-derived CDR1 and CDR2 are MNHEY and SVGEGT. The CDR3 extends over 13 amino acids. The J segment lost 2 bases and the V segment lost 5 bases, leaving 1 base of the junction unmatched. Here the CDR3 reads CASSAGGPYEQYF. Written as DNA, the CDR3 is TGTGCCAGCAGTGCGGGGGGGCCCTACGAGCAGTACTTC.

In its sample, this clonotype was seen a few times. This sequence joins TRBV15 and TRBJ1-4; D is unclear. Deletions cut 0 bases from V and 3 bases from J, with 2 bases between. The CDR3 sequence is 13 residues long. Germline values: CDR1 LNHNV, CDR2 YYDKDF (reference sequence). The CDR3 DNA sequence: TGTGCCACCAGCAGAGAGTCTAATGAAAAACTGTTTTTT. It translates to CATSRESNEKLFF. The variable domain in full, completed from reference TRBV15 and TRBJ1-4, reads DAMVIQNPRYQVTQFGKPVTLSCSQTLNHNVMYWYQQKSSQAPKLLFHYYDKDFNNEADTPDNFQSRRPNTSFCFLDIRSPGLGDTAMYLCATSRESNEKLFFGSGTQLSVL.

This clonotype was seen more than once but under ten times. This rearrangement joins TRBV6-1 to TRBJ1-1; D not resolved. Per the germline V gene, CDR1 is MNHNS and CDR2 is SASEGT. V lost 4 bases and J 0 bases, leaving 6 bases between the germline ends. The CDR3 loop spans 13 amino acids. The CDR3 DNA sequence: TGTGCCAGCAGTGTAGGCCTGAACACTGAAGCTTTCTTT. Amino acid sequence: CASSVGLNTEAFF.

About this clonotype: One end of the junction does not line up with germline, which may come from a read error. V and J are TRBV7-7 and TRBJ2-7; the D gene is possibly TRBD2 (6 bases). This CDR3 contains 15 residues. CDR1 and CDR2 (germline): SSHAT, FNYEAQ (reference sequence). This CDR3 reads CASSLSYGTPYEQYF. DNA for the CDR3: TGTGCTAGCAGCCTGTCATACGGGACTCCCTACGAGCAGTACTTC. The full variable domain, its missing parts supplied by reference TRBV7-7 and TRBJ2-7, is GAGVSQSPRYKVTKRGQDVTLRCDPISSHATLYWYQQALGQGPEFLTYFNYEAQPDKSGLPSDRFSAERPEGSISTLTIQRTEQRDSAMYRCASSLSYGTPYEQYFGPGTRLTVT.

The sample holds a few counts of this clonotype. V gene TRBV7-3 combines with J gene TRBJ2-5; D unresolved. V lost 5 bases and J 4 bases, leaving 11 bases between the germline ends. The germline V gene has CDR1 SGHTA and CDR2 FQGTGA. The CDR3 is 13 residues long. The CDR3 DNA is TGTGCCAGCAGCCCCCAAGTCGGAGAGACCCAGTACTTC. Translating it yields CASSPQVGETQYF.

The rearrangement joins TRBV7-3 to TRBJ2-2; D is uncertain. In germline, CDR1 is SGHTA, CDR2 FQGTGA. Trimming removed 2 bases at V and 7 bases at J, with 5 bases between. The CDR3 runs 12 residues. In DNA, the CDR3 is TGTGCCAGCAGCTTAGACGGCGGGGAGCTGTTTTTT. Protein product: CASSLDGGELFF.

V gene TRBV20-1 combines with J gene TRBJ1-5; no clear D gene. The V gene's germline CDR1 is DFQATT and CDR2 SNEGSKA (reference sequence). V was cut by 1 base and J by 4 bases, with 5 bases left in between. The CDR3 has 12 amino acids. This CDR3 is CSARGQNQPQHF. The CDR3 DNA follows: TGCAGTGCTAGAGGGCAGAATCAGCCCCAGCATTTT.

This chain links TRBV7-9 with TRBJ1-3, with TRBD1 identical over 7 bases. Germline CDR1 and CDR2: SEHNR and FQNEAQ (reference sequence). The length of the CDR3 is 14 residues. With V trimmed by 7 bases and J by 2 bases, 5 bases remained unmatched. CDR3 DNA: TGTGCCAGCACCCGACAGGGCCCTGGAAACACCATATATTTT. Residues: CASTRQGPGNTIYF.

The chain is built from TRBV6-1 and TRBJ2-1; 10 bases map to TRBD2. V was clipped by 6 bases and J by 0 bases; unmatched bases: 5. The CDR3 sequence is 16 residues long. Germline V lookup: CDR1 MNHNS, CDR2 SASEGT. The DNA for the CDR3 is TGTGCCAGCAGGGCTAGCGGGGGCCCCTCCTACAATGAGCAGTTCTTC. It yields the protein CASRASGGPSYNEQFF.

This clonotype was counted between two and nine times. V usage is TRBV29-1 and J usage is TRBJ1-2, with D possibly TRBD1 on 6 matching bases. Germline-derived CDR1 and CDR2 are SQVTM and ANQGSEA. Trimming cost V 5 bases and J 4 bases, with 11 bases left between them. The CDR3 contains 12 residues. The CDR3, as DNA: TGCAGCGTTCATGACAGGCTCTATGGCTACACCTTC. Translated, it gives CSVHDRLYGYTF.

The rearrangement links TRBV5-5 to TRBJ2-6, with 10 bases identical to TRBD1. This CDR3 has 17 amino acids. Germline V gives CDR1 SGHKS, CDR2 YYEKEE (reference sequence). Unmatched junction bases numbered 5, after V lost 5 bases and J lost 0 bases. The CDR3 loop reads CASSRRDRGSGANVLTF. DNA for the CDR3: TGTGCCAGCAGTCGCCGGGACAGGGGCTCTGGGGCCAACGTCCTGACTTTC.

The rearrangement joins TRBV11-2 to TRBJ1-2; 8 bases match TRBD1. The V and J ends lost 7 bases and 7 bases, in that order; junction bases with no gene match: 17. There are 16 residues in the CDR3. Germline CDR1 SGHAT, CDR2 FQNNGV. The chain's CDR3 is CASTPGRGRGHVGYTF. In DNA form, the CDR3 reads TGTGCCAGCACCCCCGGGCGCGGCAGGGGGCATGTTGGCTACACCTTC.

CDR3 DNA: TGCAGTGCCATACAGGAGAACTACGAGCAGTACTTC. As protein: CSAIQENYEQYF. V is TRBV20-1 and J is TRBJ2-7; maybe TRBD1 (5 bases). V was shortened by 6 bases and J by 3 bases, with 12 bases between the two germline ends. Germline V gene data show CDR1 as DFQATT and CDR2 as SNEGSKA (reference sequence). The CDR3 runs 12 residues.

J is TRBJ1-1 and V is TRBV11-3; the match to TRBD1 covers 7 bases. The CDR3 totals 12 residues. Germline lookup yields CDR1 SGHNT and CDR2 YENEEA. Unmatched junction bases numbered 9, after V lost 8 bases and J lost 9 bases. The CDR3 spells CASGQASTKAFF. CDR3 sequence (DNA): TGTGCCAGCGGACAGGCATCCACAAAAGCTTTCTTT.

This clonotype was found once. The CDR3: CASSFSWDTEAFF. In DNA form, the CDR3 reads TGTGCCAGCAGCTTTAGCTGGGACACTGAAGCTTTCTTT. The rearrangement joins TRBV7-9 to TRBJ1-1, with D uncertain. CDR1 is SEHNR, CDR2 FQNEAQ, per germline (reference sequence). Trimming pared 3 bases from V and 3 bases from J, leaving 8 bases between. The CDR3 is 13 amino acids.

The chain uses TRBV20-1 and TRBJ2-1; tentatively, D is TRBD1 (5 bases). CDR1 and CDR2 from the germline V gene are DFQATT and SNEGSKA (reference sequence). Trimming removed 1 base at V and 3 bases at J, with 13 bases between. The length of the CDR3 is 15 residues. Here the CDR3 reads CSARVLGANYNEQFF. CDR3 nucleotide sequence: TGCAGTGCTAGAGTCCTAGGGGCAAACTACAATGAGCAGTTCTTC.

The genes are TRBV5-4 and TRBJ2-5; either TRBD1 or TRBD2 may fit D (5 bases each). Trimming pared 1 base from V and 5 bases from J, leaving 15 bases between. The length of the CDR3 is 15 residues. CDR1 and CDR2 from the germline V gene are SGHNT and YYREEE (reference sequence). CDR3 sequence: CASSLYGAASETQYF. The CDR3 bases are TGTGCCAGCAGCTTGTACGGGGCTGCGTCGGAGACCCAGTACTTC.

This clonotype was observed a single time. This chain's CDR3 is CASTDLRASGRSETQYF. CDR3 bases: TGTGCCAGCACTGACCTACGGGCTAGCGGGAGATCGGAGACCCAGTACTTC. This chain joins TRBV6-1 and TRBJ2-5; 10 bases fit TRBD2. The germline V gene encodes CDR1 MNHNS and CDR2 SASEGT. J gave up 5 bases and V 7 bases, and 16 bases lay outside the gene matches. The CDR3 sequence is 17 residues long.

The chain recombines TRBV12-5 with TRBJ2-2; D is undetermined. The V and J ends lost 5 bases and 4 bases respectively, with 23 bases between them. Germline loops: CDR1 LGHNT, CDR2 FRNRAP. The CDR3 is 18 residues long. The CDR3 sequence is CASGPRSAAPWGTGELFF. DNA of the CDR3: TGTGCTAGTGGTCCCCGGTCGGCAGCCCCCTGGGGCACCGGGGAGCTGTTTTTT.